These T cell receptor beta chains were read from a single sample in a study of blood T cell repertoires in COVID-19. The protocol was immunoSEQ multiplex PCR, while the TCRdb copy is restricted to in-frame clones and leaves out a portion. The profile shows around 250,000 clones, around 85% of them singletons. The source material was peripheral blood. The origin of the receptors is a man aged 45 to 65 with active or convalescent COVID-19. CDR3s include the opening cysteine and the closing phenylalanine or tryptophan. D genes are given only for firm matches. Clone size is shown for a subset of rows, as once, few, many or a class of expanded clone.

d_gene,v_gene,j_gene,abundance,CDR3nt,CDR3aa
TRBD1,TRBV2,TRBJ1-4,once,TGTGCCAGCGCCCCCGGGACAGGGGATGAAAAACTGTTTTTT,CASAPGTGDEKLFF
TRBD1,TRBV24-1,TRBJ2-5,.,TGTGCCACCAGTCGACAGGGGGCCCAAGAGACCCAGTACTTC,CATSRQGAQETQYF
.,TRBV6-5,TRBJ2-7,once,TGTGCCAGCCGGCCCGGAGGGGCTTACGAGCAGTACTTC,CASRPGGAYEQYF
.,TRBV7-9,TRBJ1-2,.,TGTGCCAGCAGCTCAACGAGCTTCCACTATGGCTACACCTTC,CASSSTSFHYGYTF
.,TRBV11-3,TRBJ2-5,many,TGTGCCAGCAGCGCCGCTGGGGCTCAAGAGACCCAGTACTTC,CASSAAGAQETQYF
.,TRBV19,TRBJ1-5,once,TGTGCCGGCGCGCCTAATGGAGGCAATCAGCCCCAGCATTTT,CAGAPNGGNQPQHF
.,TRBV2,TRBJ1-3,few,TGTGCCAGCAGGCTGGACAGCAACTCTGGAAACACCATATATTTT,CASRLDSNSGNTIYF
.,TRBV6-5,TRBJ2-3,.,TGTGCCAGCAAAGGCATCGAGGATGAAAAGGATACGCAGTATTTT,CASKGIEDEKDTQYF
.,TRBV4-1,TRBJ1-5,few,TGCGCCAGCAGCCAAGGACAGGTAAATCAGCCCCAGCATTTT,CASSQGQVNQPQHF
TRBD1,TRBV3-1/TRBV3-2,TRBJ1-4,.,TGTGCCAGCAGCCAAGAACAGGGGTGGAATGAAAAACTGTTTTTT,CASSQEQGWNEKLFF
.,TRBV6-5,TRBJ1-5,.,TGTGCCAGCAGGTCAACAGGGCGGGGGCAGCCCCAGCATTTT,CASRSTGRGQPQHF
TRBD2,TRBV6-6,TRBJ2-3,.,TGTGCCAGCAGCACTCTAGCGGGAGCCGCTGGAGATACGCAGTATTTT,CASSTLAGAAGDTQYF
.,TRBV27,TRBJ1-2,.,TGTGCCAGCGGGGCCCCCAGGGACTATGGCTACACCTTC,CASGAPRDYGYTF
.,TRBV7-6,TRBJ2-5,.,TGTGCCAGCAGCCTGGGGCCGGACCCCCGAGAGACCCAGTACTTC,CASSLGPDPRETQYF
.,TRBV7-3,TRBJ1-1,.,TGTGCCAGCAGCTTAAACACCAACACTGAAGCTTTCTTT,CASSLNTNTEAFF
.,TRBV9,TRBJ1-3,.,TGTGCCAGCAGCGTAGGACAGACCGTCTCTGGAAACACCATATATTTT,CASSVGQTVSGNTIYF
.,TRBV28,TRBJ2-1,.,TGTGCGGGGGCTAGTCCCTCCTACAATGAGCAGTTCTTC,CAGASPSYNEQFF
TRBD1,TRBV5-1,TRBJ1-2,.,TGCGCCAGCAGCTTGGAACAGGGGAGTGGCTACACCTTC,CASSLEQGSGYTF
.,TRBV24-1,TRBJ2-1,.,TGTGCCACCAGTGATTTGGGGATGGGGCGTCATGAGCAGTTCTTC,CATSDLGMGRHEQFF
.,TRBV18,TRBJ1-6,.,TGTGCCAGCTCACAGAACACGCAAGGGGCCAATTCACCCCTCCACTTT,CASSQNTQGANSPLHF
.,TRBV9,TRBJ2-7,.,TGTGCCAGCAGCGTAGGAGATACCTACGAGCAGTACTTC,CASSVGDTYEQYF
TRBD2,TRBV18,TRBJ2-1,.,TGTGCCAGCTCACCACCAACCGGGACTAGCGGGGGGGGCGGCAATGAGCAGTTCTTC,CASSPPTGTSGGGGNEQFF
.,TRBV15,TRBJ1-5,.,TGTGCCACCAGCAGAGGCGGCGGAGGGTCCGGTCAGCCCCAGCATTTT,CATSRGGGGSGQPQHF
TRBD2,TRBV9,TRBJ2-3,.,TGTGCCAGCAGCGTCAGCGGGAGGGCCACAGATACGCAGTATTTT,CASSVSGRATDTQYF
TRBD1,TRBV3-1/TRBV3-2,TRBJ2-7,.,TGTGCCAGCAGCCAGCTGACAGGGCGCGTCGAGCAGTACTTC,CASSQLTGRVEQYF
.,TRBV28,TRBJ2-7,.,TGTGCCAGCAGTGGTTCTAGTGTTGACGAGCAGTACTTC,CASSGSSVDEQYF
.,TRBV7-2,TRBJ2-7,.,TGTGCCAGCAGCTTTGGGGAGAGGTACGAGCAGTACTTC,CASSFGERYEQYF
.,TRBV3-1/TRBV3-2,TRBJ2-3,.,TGTGCCAGCAGCCCTGGAGCCCCAGATACGCAGTATTTT,CASSPGAPDTQYF
.,TRBV27,TRBJ2-1,.,TGTGCCAGCAGTGAACCGGGGCTAGCGTCAGGGGGGTGGGATGAGCAGTTCTTC,CASSEPGLASGGWDEQFF
TRBD2,TRBV5-1,TRBJ2-1,.,TGCGCCAGCAGCTTGGCCCGTGGACTAGCGGGAGGCAATGAGCAGTTCTTC,CASSLARGLAGGNEQFF
.,TRBV9,TRBJ1-4,.,TGTGCCAGCAGCGTAGGGGGGCCGACTAATGAAAAACTGTTTTTT,CASSVGGPTNEKLFF
.,TRBV12-3/TRBV12-4,TRBJ2-7,.,TGTGCCAGCAGCCCGGGTTACGAGCAGTACTTC,CASSPGYEQYF
TRBD2,TRBV6-6,TRBJ2-3,.,TGTGCCAGCACCGGGGGGAGGGCAACAGATACGCAGTATTTT,CASTGGRATDTQYF
.,TRBV2,TRBJ1-5,.,TGTGCCAGCAGTGAAGTCAGTCCACTAGCCCAGCATTTT,CASSEVSPLAQHF
TRBD1,TRBV7-9,TRBJ1-3,once,TGTGCCAGCAGCTTGGGACAGGGTGGACCCTCTGGAAACACCATATATTTT,CASSLGQGGPSGNTIYF
.,TRBV30,TRBJ1-6,.,TGTGCCTGGAGTGGGGGACATAGCGTATCACCCCTCCACTTT,CAWSGGHSVSPLHF
.,TRBV18,TRBJ1-3,.,TGTGCCAGCTCCCCGGCGGAGGGATCTGGAAACACCATATATTTT,CASSPAEGSGNTIYF
.,TRBV9,TRBJ1-6,once,TGTGCCAGCAGCGCACTTTCGGAGGGTTCACCCCTCCACTTT,CASSALSEGSPLHF
TRBD2,TRBV6-6,TRBJ2-5,.,TGTGCCAGCAGGAGACTAGCGGGTGGGTGGGAGACCCAGTACTTC,CASRRLAGGWETQYF
TRBD1,TRBV19,TRBJ1-6,.,TGTGCCAGCCAATCGAACCGGGACAGAAATTCACCCCTCCACTTT,CASQSNRDRNSPLHF
.,TRBV7-9,TRBJ2-7,.,TGTGCCAGCAGCTCGACGAGGGCCGAGCAGTACTTC,CASSSTRAEQYF
.,TRBV6-5,TRBJ1-2,once,TGTGCCAGCATTTCGTTTACGGGGGAAGGTGGCTACACCTTC,CASISFTGEGGYTF
.,TRBV5-1,TRBJ2-7,.,TGCGCCAGCACCCCAGGAACCGGCCGTCGGTCCGAGCAGTACTTC,CASTPGTGRRSEQYF
TRBD1,TRBV7-9,TRBJ2-7,.,TGTGCCAGCAGCGCCCTGACAGGGGGCTACGAGCAGTACTTC,CASSALTGGYEQYF
TRBD1,TRBV15,TRBJ1-5,.,TGTGCCACCAGCAGAGACACCGGGACAGGGCTTCAGCCCCAGCATTTT,CATSRDTGTGLQPQHF
.,TRBV18,TRBJ1-2,.,TGTGCCAGCTCACCAGGGCGGGGCGACACCTATGGCTACACCTTC,CASSPGRGDTYGYTF
.,TRBV10-3,TRBJ1-1,.,TGTGCCATCAGGGGGGCGGCAGAGAACACTGAAGCTTTCTTT,CAIRGAAENTEAFF
.,TRBV4-2,TRBJ2-2,.,TGTGCCAGCAGCCAAGGGCCCAGCGGGAACACCGGGGAGCTGTTTTTT,CASSQGPSGNTGELFF
TRBD2,TRBV6-6,TRBJ2-7,.,TGTGCCAGCAGGCCGGGAGGGTACGAGCAGTACTTC,CASRPGGYEQYF
TRBD1,TRBV5-1,TRBJ2-7,.,TGCGCCAGCAGCCCCGGACAGGGTCCCTACGAGCAGTACTTC,CASSPGQGPYEQYF
.,TRBV5-6,TRBJ2-7,.,TGTGCCAGCAGCTCAGGAGGTGGGAGCTACGAGCAGTACTTC,CASSSGGGSYEQYF
.,TRBV12-3/TRBV12-4,TRBJ1-3,.,TGTGCCAGCAGTGAGGCCCGAAACACCATATATTTT,CASSEARNTIYF
.,TRBV19,TRBJ1-1,.,TGTGCCAGTAGTACCTGGGCGGGGAGCACTGAAGCTTTCTTT,CASSTWAGSTEAFF
.,TRBV19,TRBJ2-5,.,TGTGCCAGTAGTATACAGGGGACCGAGGAGACCCAGTACTTC,CASSIQGTEETQYF